This TCR beta chain emerged from a study of cytomegalovirus exposure and HLA in healthy donors. In the study overall: Prior work identified some 120 million unique TCR beta sequences in 190 million or so T cells. Findings and limits, study-wide: Later on, an analysis showed TCR association rates differing by HLA locus, with DRB1 the most and HLA-C the fewest. According to a later analysis, donors in an Asian-associated ancestry cluster reportedly had fewer N-insertions than the approximately 730-donor mean.

Nominal health characterized the donors when sampled, though unrecorded immune exposures were likely. With 60 Vbeta and 13 Jbeta primers, the PCR was carried out. Clones were read by immunoSEQ multiplex PCR, and TCRdb kept only the in-frame ones, dropping some. The table includes 99,000 or so clones, 78% detected once. Trimming took 4 bases from V and 3 from J; bases not matched to a gene: 6. Germline V gene lookup returns CDR1 LNHDA and CDR2 SQIVND (reference sequence). This CDR3 comprises 16 residues. A remark on this clone: Its target is unknown.

V usage is TRBV19 and J usage is TRBJ1-4; TRBD1 agrees at 9 bases. The sequenced sample was PBMCs. The source of this sequence is a man aged 25-45 years in good health and CMV-seronegative. CDR3: CASSTGQGRANEKLFF. Here the CDR3 DNA reads TGTGCCAGTAGTACGGGACAGGGAAGGGCTAATGAAAAACTGTTTTTT.